This TCR beta chain was obtained from a study of shared clonotypes between healthy human individuals. Sequencing used immunoSEQ multiplex PCR; TCRdb keeps in-frame clones, though not all of them. The sample yields about 560,000 clones, roughly 79% seen once. Germline V gene lookup returns CDR1 DFQATT and CDR2 SNEGSKA (reference sequence). This CDR3 contains 11 residues. V dropped 8 bases and J dropped 5 bases, with 12 bases sitting between them. Sequencing was carried out using PBMCs. The clonotype originates from a woman aged 40 to 49 in good health. Some clones in this sample may be carry-over from other donors' samples. This chain uses TRBV20-1 with TRBJ2-5; D is ambiguous. The CDR3 sequence: CSPLLRETQYF. The CDR3 nucleotides are TGCAGTCCCCTTCTCAGGGAGACCCAGTACTTC.